The sequence of this T cell receptor (beta chain) was determined in a study of T cell repertoires in cytomegalovirus infection. On the study more broadly: CMV epitopes, recently identified HLA-C-restricted and well-studied HLA-B-restricted, were used. Indications of both CMV infection and matching HLA type were provided by public TCR beta signatures. Study-level points and caveats: In two of eight donors, the top clonotype was HLA-C-restricted CMV-specific. CMV carriers with the relevant HLA were identified by cumulative public TCR beta family frequency.

This clonotype came up a few times. Its antigen is unidentified. TCRdb re-analysed the reads in MiXCR, keeping a single row per CDR3 protein. This table has roughly 990,000 distinct CDR3 sequences, around 32% appearing once. The CDR3 consists of 14 residues. V lost 4 bases to trimming and J lost 4 bases; unmatched junction nucleotides: 5. Germline V lookup: CDR1 SGHVS, CDR2 FNYEAQ. The sequence came from a human donor in good health (CMV status not recorded). Some clones in this sample may be carry-over from other donors' samples. Sequencing used cultured CD8+ T cells from PBMCs, obtained from culture after CMV antigen stimulation. V gene TRBV7-6 combines with J gene TRBJ2-5; 8 nucleotides match TRBD2. CDR3: CASSSREGRETQYF. The CDR3 DNA is TGTGCCAGCAGCTCCCGGGAGGGTCGAGAGACCCAGTACTTC.